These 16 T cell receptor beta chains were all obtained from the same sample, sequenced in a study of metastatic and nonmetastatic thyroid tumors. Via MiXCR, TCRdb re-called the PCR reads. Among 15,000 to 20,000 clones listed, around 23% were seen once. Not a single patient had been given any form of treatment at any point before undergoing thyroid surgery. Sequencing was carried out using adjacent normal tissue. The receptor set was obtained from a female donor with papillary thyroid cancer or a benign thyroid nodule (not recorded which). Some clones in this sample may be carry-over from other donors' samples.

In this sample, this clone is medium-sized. CDR3 nucleotide sequence: TGCAGTGCCCCCAGCGGGACAGGGTACAATGAGCAGTTCTTC. As protein: CSAPSGTGYNEQFF. The chain carries TRBV20-1 and TRBJ2-1; 9 nucleotides agree with TRBD1. This CDR3 has 14 residues. Germline V gene data show CDR1 as DFQATT and CDR2 as SNEGSKA (reference sequence). V trimming: 6 bases; J trimming: 4 bases; junction bases outside the gene matches: 7.

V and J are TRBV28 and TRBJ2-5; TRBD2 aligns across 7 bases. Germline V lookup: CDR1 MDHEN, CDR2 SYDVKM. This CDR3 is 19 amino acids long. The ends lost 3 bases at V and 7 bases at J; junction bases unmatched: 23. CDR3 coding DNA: TGTGCCAGCAGTTTCGTGGCGGGAGAATCCGCGGGCCCTCAGGGGACCCAGTACTTC. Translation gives CASSFVAGESAGPQGTQYF.

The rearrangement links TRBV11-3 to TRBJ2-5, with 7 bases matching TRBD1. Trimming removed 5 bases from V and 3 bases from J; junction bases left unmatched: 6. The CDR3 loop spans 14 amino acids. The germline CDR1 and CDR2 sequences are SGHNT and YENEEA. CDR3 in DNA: TGTGCCAGCAGCCCCGGGACAGCAGAAGAGACCCAGTACTTC. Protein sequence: CASSPGTAEETQYF.

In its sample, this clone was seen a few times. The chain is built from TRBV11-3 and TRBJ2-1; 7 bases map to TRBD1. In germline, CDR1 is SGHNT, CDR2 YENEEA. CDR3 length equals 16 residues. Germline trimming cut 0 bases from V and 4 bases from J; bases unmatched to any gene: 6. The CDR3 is CASSLDGQVTYNEQFF. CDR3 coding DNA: TGTGCCAGCAGCTTAGATGGACAGGTCACTTACAATGAGCAGTTCTTC.

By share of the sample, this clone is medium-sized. CDR3 coding DNA: TGCAGCGTTGAAGTGGGGGCAGGGAGCCCCTACAATGAGCAGTTCTTC. Residues: CSVEVGAGSPYNEQFF. The V gene is TRBV29-1, the J gene TRBJ2-1, with a possible D match to TRBD1 (6 bases). The CDR3 spans 16 residues. V lost 1 base to trimming and J lost 2 bases, with 15 bases between them. The germline CDR1 and CDR2 sequences are SQVTM and ANQGSEA.

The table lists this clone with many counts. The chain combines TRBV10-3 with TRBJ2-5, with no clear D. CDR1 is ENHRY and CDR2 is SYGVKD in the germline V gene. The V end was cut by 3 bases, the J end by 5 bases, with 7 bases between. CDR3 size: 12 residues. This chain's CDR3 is CAISDNGETQYF. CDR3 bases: TGTGCCATCAGTGATAATGGGGAGACCCAGTACTTC.

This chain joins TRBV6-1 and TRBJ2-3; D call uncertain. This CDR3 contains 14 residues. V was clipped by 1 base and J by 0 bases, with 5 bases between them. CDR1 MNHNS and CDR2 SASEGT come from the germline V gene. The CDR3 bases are TGTGCCAGCAGTGAAGGGCATAGCACAGATACGCAGTATTTT. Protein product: CASSEGHSTDTQYF.

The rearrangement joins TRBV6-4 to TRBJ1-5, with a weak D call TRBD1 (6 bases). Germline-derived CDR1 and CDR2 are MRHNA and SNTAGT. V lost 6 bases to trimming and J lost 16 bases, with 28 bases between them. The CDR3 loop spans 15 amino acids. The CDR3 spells CASREQGISNQPPHF. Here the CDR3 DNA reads TGTGCCAGCAGGGAACAGGGTATTAGCAATCAGCCCCCTCATTTT.

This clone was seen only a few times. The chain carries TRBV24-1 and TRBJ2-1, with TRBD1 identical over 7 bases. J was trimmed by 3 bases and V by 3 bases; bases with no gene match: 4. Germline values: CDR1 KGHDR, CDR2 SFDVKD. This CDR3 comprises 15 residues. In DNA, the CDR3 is TGTGCCACCAGTGATCAGACAGGGAGCTACAATGAGCAGTTCTTC. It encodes CATSDQTGSYNEQFF.

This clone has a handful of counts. The DNA for the CDR3 is TGTGCCAGCAGCCCCACTAGCGGACTAGACGGCGGGGAGCTGTTTTTT. Translating it yields CASSPTSGLDGGELFF. The chain links TRBV12-3 or TRBV12-4 to TRBJ2-2, with TRBD2 matching 8 bases. J was trimmed by 7 bases and V by 6 bases; bases with no gene match: 13. There are 16 residues in the CDR3.

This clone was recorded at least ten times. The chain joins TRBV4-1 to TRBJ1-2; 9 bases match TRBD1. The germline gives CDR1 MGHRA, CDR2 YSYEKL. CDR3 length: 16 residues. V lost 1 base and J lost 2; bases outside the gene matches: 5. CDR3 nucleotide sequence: TGCGCCAGCAGCCAAGGCCAGGACAGGGGAAACTATGGCTACACCTTC. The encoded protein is CASSQGQDRGNYGYTF.

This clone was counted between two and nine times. This CDR3 reads CASSLRRVGNSPLHF. The CDR3 nucleotides read TGTGCCAGCAGTTTAAGGAGGGTTGGGAATTCACCCCTCCACTTT. The gene calls are TRBV12-3 or TRBV12-4 and TRBJ1-6; D gene ambiguous. V was shortened by 2 bases and J by 7 bases, with 12 bases between the two germline ends. CDR3 length equals 15 residues.

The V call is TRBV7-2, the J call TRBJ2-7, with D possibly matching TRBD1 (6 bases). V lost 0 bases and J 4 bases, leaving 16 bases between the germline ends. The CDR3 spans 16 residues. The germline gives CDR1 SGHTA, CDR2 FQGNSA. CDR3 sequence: CASSLAYPGQTYEQYF. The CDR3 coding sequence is TGTGCCAGCAGCTTAGCCTACCCAGGACAGACGTACGAGCAGTACTTC.

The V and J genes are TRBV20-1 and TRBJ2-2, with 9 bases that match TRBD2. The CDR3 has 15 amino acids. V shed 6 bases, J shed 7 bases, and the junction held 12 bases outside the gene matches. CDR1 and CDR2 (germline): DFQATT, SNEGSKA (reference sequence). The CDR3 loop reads CSASSSGRVGGELFF. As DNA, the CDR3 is TGCAGTGCGTCTAGTAGCGGGAGAGTCGGCGGGGAGCTGTTTTTT.

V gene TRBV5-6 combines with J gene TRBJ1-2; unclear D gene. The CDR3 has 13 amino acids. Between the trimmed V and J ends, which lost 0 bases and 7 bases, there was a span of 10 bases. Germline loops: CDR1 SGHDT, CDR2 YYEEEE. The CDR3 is CASSLGAEAGYTF. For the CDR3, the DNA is TGTGCCAGCAGCTTGGGCGCAGAGGCTGGCTACACCTTC.

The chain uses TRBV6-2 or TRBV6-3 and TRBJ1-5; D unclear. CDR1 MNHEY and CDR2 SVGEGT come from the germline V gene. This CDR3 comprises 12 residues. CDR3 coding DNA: TGTGCATCGAATGTAGGTGGTCAGCCCCAGCATTTT. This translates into CASNVGGQPQHF.